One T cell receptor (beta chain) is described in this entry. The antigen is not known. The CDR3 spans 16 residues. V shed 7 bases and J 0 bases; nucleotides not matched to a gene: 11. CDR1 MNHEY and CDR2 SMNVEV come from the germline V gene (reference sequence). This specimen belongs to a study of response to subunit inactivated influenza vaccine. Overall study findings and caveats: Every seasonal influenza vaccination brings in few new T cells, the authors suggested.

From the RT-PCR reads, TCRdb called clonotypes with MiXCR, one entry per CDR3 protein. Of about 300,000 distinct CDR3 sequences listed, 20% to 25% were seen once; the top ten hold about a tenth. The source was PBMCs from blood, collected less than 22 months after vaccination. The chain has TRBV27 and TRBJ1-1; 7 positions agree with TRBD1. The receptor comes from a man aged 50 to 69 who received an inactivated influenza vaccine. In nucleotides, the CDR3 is TGTGCCAGCAATATAAAGGGGGCCCGTATGAACACTGAAGCTTTCTTT. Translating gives CASNIKGARMNTEAFF.